Described below is a single T cell receptor (beta chain) sequence and its context. Per the original data handling: Cell counts per sample came from amplifying reference gene primers. Data came from immunoSEQ multiplex PCR; TCRdb stores just in-frame clones and leaves some out. V, J and clone size derive from that table, while D and trimming were established from the DNA sequence. Here the sample spans 200,000 to 300,000 clones, 85% to 90% being singletons. This record belongs to a study of blood T cell repertoires in COVID-19. Across the whole study: The study drew acute and convalescent COVID-19 samples from the United States, Italy and Spain. Nucleic acid was either cDNA or gDNA, and it came from T cells, B-cell-depleted T cells, or PBMCs.

Germline CDR1 and CDR2: LGHDT and YNNKEL (reference sequence). V lost 6 bases to trimming and J lost 6 bases, with 13 bases between them. The CDR3 spans 13 residues. The sequenced sample consisted of peripheral blood. The chain couples TRBV3-1 (or the pseudogene TRBV3-2) to TRBJ2-3; no firm D call. The sequence was collected from a middle-aged woman with acute or convalescent COVID-19. CDR3: CASRARPGDTQYF. The DNA of the CDR3 is TGTGCCAGCAGGGCTAGACCCGGGGATACGCAGTATTTT.